This T cell receptor beta chain is from a study of molecular identifiers for immune sequencing clone quantification. Background on the study: Replicate experiments divided RNA from 20,000 or 100,000 naive CD8 cells into five parts and sequenced four. Whole-study findings and limits: Whereas clones above 20 RNA copies held under 1% of naive-cell molecules, they held over 97% of effector molecules.

The bulk TCR libraries were made with methods described before and with listed TCR primers. Each CDR3 protein gets one entry after TCRdb re-called the PCR reads with MiXCR. The sample holds some 35,000 distinct CDR3 sequences, over 15% seen once. For this clonotype: Antigen unknown.

The length of the CDR3 is 16 residues. V lost 0 bases and J lost 0, with 11 bases in between. Germline values: CDR1 LGHNA, CDR2 YSLEER. Input for naive CD8 libraries was about 19,000 to 1,100,000 sorted cells; the RNA fraction used was 10%, 30% or 50%. The sequencing input was naive CD8+ T cells from blood, with Jurkat cell RNA spiked in. Described subset: FACS-sorted CD8+CD4-CCR7+CD45RA+ naive T cells. This sequence joins TRBV4-3 and TRBJ1-1; D is unclear. The TCR originated in a human donor in good health. Some libraries in this study had Jurkat cell RNA spiked in. The CDR3 loop is CASSQDRNGMNTEAFF. The DNA for the CDR3 is TGCGCCAGCAGCCAAGATCGGAACGGAATGAACACTGAAGCTTTCTTT.